Sequencing of this T cell receptor (beta chain) was carried out in a study of blood T cell repertoires in COVID-19. Study-wide context: T cells, B-cell-depleted T cells, or PBMCs provided the cDNA or gDNA that served as material.

The junction had 14 bases not matched to a gene; V was cut back by 7 bases and J by 6 bases. The germline V gene encodes CDR1 LNHDA and CDR2 SQIVND (reference sequence). This CDR3 has 17 amino acids. Authors' data handling: It was from reference gene primer amplification that nucleated cell counts were estimated. Produced via immunoSEQ multiplex PCR; TCRdb's table is partial and in-frame only. That table supplies the V and J calls and clone size; D and trimming were determined from the DNA. Altogether 150,000 or so clones are present, around 86% being singletons, with the ten largest covering 6% to 7%.

Specimen: peripheral blood. V gene TRBV19 combines with J gene TRBJ2-2; 10 nucleotides align to TRBD2. The sequence came from a man aged 80 or over with acute or convalescent COVID-19. CDR3 sequence reads: CASTSAGGQGLSGELFF. The DNA of the CDR3 is TGTGCCAGTACCTCAGCGGGAGGGCAGGGCTTATCCGGGGAGCTGTTTTTT.